The 14 T cell receptor beta chains listed next were all sequenced from one sample in a study of long-term antiretroviral therapy in people with HIV. At the survey level, the v3.0 immunoSEQ assay was run. Clones were sequenced by immunoSEQ multiplex PCR, and TCRdb holds only the in-frame ones, with some missing. Here the sample spans over 10,000 clones, about 87% being singletons. The specimen comprised unsorted PBMCs, sampled 2.1 years after starting antiretroviral therapy. These receptors were collected from a woman between 40 and 50 years old with HIV.

This clone was observed a single time. J is TRBJ2-5 and V is TRBV6-5; D perhaps matches TRBD2 (5 bases). V lost 4 bases and J lost 2, with 8 bases in between. Germline assignment: CDR1 MNHEY and CDR2 SVGAGI. CDR3 length equals 13 residues. CDR3 nucleotide sequence: TGTGCCAGCAGTTTGGACTTACAAGAGACCCAGTACTTC. This encodes CASSLDLQETQYF.

This chain links TRBV7-1 with TRBJ2-3, with D tentatively TRBD2 (7 bases). TRBV7-1 qualifies as an ORF whose function is uncertain. Trimming took 4 bases from V and 5 from J, leaving 13 bases between them. The CDR3 is 14 amino acids. Written as DNA, the CDR3 is TGTGCCAGCAGCTTAGTGGGGGGGCAAGATACGCAGTATTTT. It is translated as CASSLVGGQDTQYF.

This chain links TRBV6-5 with TRBJ2-7; D not certain. V shed 0 bases and J shed 1 base, with 13 bases lying between them. This CDR3 is 16 amino acids long. The germline CDR1 and CDR2 sequences are MNHEY and SVGAGI. CDR3 nucleotide sequence: TGTGCCAGCAGTTACTCGGCAACGTGGGGTTCCTACGAGCAGTACTTC. The encoded protein is CASSYSATWGSYEQYF.

The J gene is TRBJ1-1, the V gene TRBV13; 7 positions match TRBD1. Trimming at V came to 5 bases and at J to 11 bases, leaving 11 bases not matched to a gene. Germline V gene data show CDR1 as PRHDT and CDR2 as FYEKMQ (reference sequence). The CDR3 spans 13 residues. The CDR3 bases are TGTGCCAGCAGCCGTGGGCAGGGGGGTGTTGCTTTCTTT. Its translation: CASSRGQGGVAFF.

V and J are TRBV5-4 and TRBJ1-5, with 8 positions matching TRBD1. The CDR3 consists of 15 residues. Germline CDR1 and CDR2: SGHNT and YYREEE (reference sequence). V was clipped by 4 bases and J by 5 bases; unmatched bases: 8. CDR3 nucleotides: TGTGCCAGCAGCATCCAGGGGGCGCAGGATCAGCCCCAGCATTTT. Translating gives CASSIQGAQDQPQHF.

V usage is TRBV18 and J usage is TRBJ2-5; 8 nucleotides match TRBD1. The CDR3 totals 15 residues. Germline CDR1 and CDR2: KGHSH and LQKENI. V lost 0 bases, J lost 5 bases, and 5 bases stayed unmatched. The CDR3 DNA reads as TGTGCCAGCTCACCACCGACAGGGGTGGTGGAGACCCAGTACTTC. Its protein product is CASSPPTGVVETQYF.

This chain links TRBV4-1 with TRBJ1-3; tentative D call: TRBD1 (6 bases). CDR1 and CDR2 (germline): MGHRA, YSYEKL. This CDR3 contains 15 residues. With 1 base removed from V and 4 bases from J, the gap between germline ends came to 11 bases. CDR3 in amino acids: CASSQAGVSGNTIYF. The CDR3 coding sequence is TGCGCCAGCAGCCAAGCAGGGGTCTCCGGAAACACCATATATTTT.

The chain uses TRBV2 and TRBJ1-2; 8 nucleotides line up with TRBD1. Trimming took 8 bases from V and 6 from J; bases not matched to a gene: 11. The CDR3 runs 14 residues. Germline assignment: CDR1 SNHLY and CDR2 FYNNEI. The CDR3 protein is CASRARTGLDGYTF. As DNA, the CDR3 is TGTGCCAGCCGAGCACGGACAGGGTTGGATGGCTACACCTTC.

This clone has only one observation. The chain carries TRBV30 and TRBJ2-7; D possibly corresponds to TRBD1 (6 bases). CDR1 is GTSNPN and CDR2 is SVGIG in the germline V gene (reference sequence). V lost 3 bases to trimming and J lost 5 bases, with 8 bases between them. CDR3 length: 11 residues. CDR3 DNA sequence: TGTGCCTGGAGCAGGGGACACGAGCAGTACTTC. Its translation is CAWSRGHEQYF.

The chain joins TRBV2 to TRBJ1-1, with D possibly matching TRBD1 (6 bases). Between the trimmed V and J ends, which lost 6 bases and 4 bases, there was a span of 15 bases. Germline CDR1 is SNHLY and CDR2 is FYNNEI. This CDR3 is built from 14 residues. The CDR3 DNA reads as TGTGCCAGCAGCGCAGGGGTTCCGAGCACTGAAGCTTTCTTT. Translating gives CASSAGVPSTEAFF. The full variable domain, with the rest looked up from reference TRBV2 and TRBJ1-1, is EPEVTQTPSHQVTQMGQEVILRCVPISNHLYFYWYRQILGQKVEFLVSFYNNEISEKSEIFDDQFSVERPDGSNFTLKIRSTKLEDSAMYFCASSAGVPSTEAFFGQGTRLTVV.

The table lists this clone with a few counts. CDR3 coding DNA: TGCGCCAGCAGCTTGAGGACAGCTAACACTGAAGCTTTCTTT. Protein: CASSLRTANTEAFF. The genes are TRBV5-1 and TRBJ1-1; weak D call: TRBD1 (6 bases). CDR3 length equals 14 residues. The germline CDR1 and CDR2 sequences are SGHRS and YFSETQ. The V gene lost 1 base and the J gene lost 2 bases, with 9 bases spanning the gap.

The rearrangement joins TRBV19 to TRBJ2-5, with no clear D. The CDR3 loop spans 16 amino acids. Trimming stripped 7 bases from V and 2 bases from J, with 20 bases between. Germline V CDR1 and CDR2: LNHDA, SQIVND (reference sequence). CDR3 sequence: CASTTPRGGPQETQYF. The CDR3 DNA reads TGTGCCAGTACTACCCCTCGCGGCGGACCTCAAGAGACCCAGTACTTC.

The chain has TRBV18 and TRBJ1-1; D might be TRBD1 (6 bases). The V gene lost 3 bases and the J gene lost 1 base, with 12 bases spanning the gap. From germline, CDR1 is KGHSH and CDR2 LQKENI. This CDR3 spans 15 amino acids. CDR3 DNA: TGTGCCAGCTCACCCCAGGGACACGAGAACACTGAAGCTTTCTTT. Translated: CASSPQGHENTEAFF. The whole variable domain, filled in from reference TRBV18 and TRBJ1-1, reads NAGVMQNPRHLVRRRGQEARLRCSPMKGHSHVYWYRQLPEEGLKFMVYLQKENIIDESGMPKERFSAEFPKEGPSILRIQQVVRGDSAAYFCASSPQGHENTEAFFGQGTRLTVV.

V and J are TRBV5-1 and TRBJ2-3; 10 nucleotides agree with TRBD1. Germline V gives CDR1 SGHRS, CDR2 YFSETQ. CDR3 length: 15 residues. The V segment lost 3 bases and the J segment 1 base; nucleotides outside the gene matches: 2. CDR3 protein: CASSSGTGGTDTQYF. The DNA of the CDR3 is TGCGCCAGCAGCTCCGGGACAGGGGGCACAGATACGCAGTATTTT.